This passage covers 5 T cell receptor beta chains from one sample sequenced in a study of blood T cell repertoires in COVID-19 (dated by TCRdb to about 2020). The method behind the library was the immunoSEQ multiplex PCR assay. The table comes from immuneACCESS by way of TCRdb, which keeps in-frame sequences with V and J called. Part of the clones is missing from these tables; in studies checked, under half for an unresolved V gene and the rest for unknown reasons. The sample yields about half a million clones; 89% were counted once. The top ten clones comprise around 0.9% of the sample. Sample: peripheral blood. These receptors all stem from a man between 18 and 35 years old with COVID-19, enrolled during active disease.

The J gene is TRBJ2-5, the V gene TRBV6-5; no firm D call. The V end lost 0 bases, the J end lost 5 bases, and 7 bases lay between the germline ends. Looked up from germline, CDR1 is MNHEY and CDR2 is SVGAGI. The CDR3 loop spans 13 amino acids. The CDR3 reads CASSYSFRETQYF. CDR3 sequence (DNA): TGTGCCAGCAGTTACTCGTTCCGGGAGACCCAGTACTTC.

This clone was recorded at least ten times. The V call is TRBV5-4, the J call TRBJ2-7, with D tentatively TRBD1 (7 bases). CDR1 is SGHNT, CDR2 YYREEE, per germline (reference sequence). V lost 4 bases, J lost 7 bases, and 18 bases lay in between. The CDR3 runs 14 residues. This chain's CDR3 is CASSGGTAVWEQYF. CDR3 coding DNA: TGTGCCAGCAGCGGCGGGACAGCGGTTTGGGAGCAGTACTTC. The full variable domain, completed using reference TRBV5-4 and TRBJ2-7, is ETGVTQSPTHLIKTRGQQVTLRCSSQSGHNTVSWYQQALGQGPQFIFQYYREEENGRGNFPPRFSGLQFPNYSSELNVNALELDDSALYLCASSGGTAVWEQYFGPGTRLTVT.

This sequence joins TRBV30 and TRBJ2-7; 13 nucleotides line up with TRBD2. The CDR3 spans 14 residues. The J segment lost 0 bases and the V segment lost 8 bases, leaving 4 bases of the junction unmatched. Germline V gene lookup returns CDR1 GTSNPN and CDR2 SVGIG (reference sequence). The chain's CDR3 is CAARTSGSSYEQYF. In nucleotides, the CDR3 is TGTGCCGCCAGGACTAGCGGGAGCTCCTACGAGCAGTACTTC.

The rearrangement uses TRBV2 and TRBJ2-7, with D possibly matching TRBD2 (5 bases). The germline CDR1 and CDR2 sequences are SNHLY and FYNNEI. V was cut by 11 bases and J by 7 bases, with 18 bases left in between. CDR3 length: 12 amino acids. The CDR3 sequence is CAGRRGSVEQYF. The CDR3 DNA is TGTGCCGGCCGTCGGGGATCGGTTGAGCAGTACTTC. Based on the CDR3 plus reference TRBV2 and TRBJ2-7, the full variable domain is EPEVTQTPSHQVTQMGQEVILRCVPISNHLYFYWYRQILGQKVEFLVSFYNNEISEKSEIFDDQFSVERPDGSNFTLKIRSTKLEDSAMYFCAGRRGSVEQYFGPGTRLTVT.

The chain carries TRBV4-1 and TRBJ2-7; TRBD1 is a possible D gene (6 bases). There are 15 residues in the CDR3. Germline V CDR1 and CDR2: MGHRA, YSYEKL. V was cut by 1 base and J by 5 bases, with 15 bases left in between. In DNA form, the CDR3 reads TGCGCCAGCAGCCAAGTGTGGACAGCCTATAACGAGCAGTACTTC. This translates into CASSQVWTAYNEQYF.